This is a list of T cell receptor beta chains from one sample in a study of cytomegalovirus exposure and HLA in healthy donors. Clones were read by immunoSEQ multiplex PCR, and TCRdb kept only the in-frame ones, dropping some. The data hold over 150,000 clones, with 70% to 80% observed a single time. Input material: PBMCs. These receptors all come from a man in his fifties or sixties in good health and CMV-seronegative. CDR3s leave out the opening cysteine and the closing phenylalanine or tryptophan. Fields, in order: V gene, CDR3 protein.

TRBV5-1 ASSLALDYGYT
TRBV7-6 ASSLDSQGGTDTQY
TRBV7-9 ASSQLLGDIQETQY
TRBV9 ASTPDSGPEKLF
TRBV11-2 ASSLGSSGRAGETQY
TRBV7-8 ASSLGTVQETQY
TRBV28 ASSFPDRGTYEQY
TRBV6-1 PSRASQGSQETQY
TRBV29-1 SVVIYERSTDTQY
TRBV29-1 SASIAGGTQY
TRBV7-9 ASSLYDSPDTQY